This T cell receptor beta chain was captured in a study of response to subunit inactivated influenza vaccine. Regarding the study as a whole: Seasonal influenza vaccination, on each occasion, was suggested by the authors to recruit few new T cells.

The CDR3 is 15 residues long. CDR1 is LGHNA, CDR2 YNFKEQ, per germline. V lost 4 bases to trimming and J lost 9 bases; unmatched junction nucleotides: 8. This clonotype appeared a few times. Its target is not known. MiXCR, applied by TCRdb to the RT-PCR reads, yields one record per CDR3 protein. This sample yields 630,000 or so distinct CDR3 sequences, of which about a sixth are seen a single time; around 10% belongs to the top ten. The genes are TRBV4-2 and TRBJ2-1, with 11 bases fitting TRBD1. This TCR was sampled from a man aged 50-59 years who received an inactivated influenza vaccine. The starting material was PBMCs from blood, obtained roughly 12 days after vaccination. CDR3 coding DNA: TGTGCCAGCAGCCCTCCGGGACAGGGGGAGGTTGAGCAGTTCTTC. This codes for CASSPPGQGEVEQFF.